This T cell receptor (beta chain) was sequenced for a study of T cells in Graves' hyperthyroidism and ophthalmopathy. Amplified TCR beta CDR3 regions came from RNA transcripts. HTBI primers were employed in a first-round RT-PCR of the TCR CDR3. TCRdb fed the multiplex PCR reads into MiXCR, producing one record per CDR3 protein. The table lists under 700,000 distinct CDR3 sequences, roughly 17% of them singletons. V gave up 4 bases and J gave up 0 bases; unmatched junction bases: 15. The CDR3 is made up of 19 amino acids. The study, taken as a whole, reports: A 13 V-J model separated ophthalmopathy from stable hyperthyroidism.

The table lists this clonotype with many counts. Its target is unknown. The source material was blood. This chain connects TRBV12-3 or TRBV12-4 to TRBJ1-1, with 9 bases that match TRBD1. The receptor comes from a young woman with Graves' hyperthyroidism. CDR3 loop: CASSSSGWGDRVMNTEAFF. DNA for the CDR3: TGTGCCAGCAGTTCCTCTGGATGGGGGGACAGGGTCATGAACACTGAAGCTTTCTTT.